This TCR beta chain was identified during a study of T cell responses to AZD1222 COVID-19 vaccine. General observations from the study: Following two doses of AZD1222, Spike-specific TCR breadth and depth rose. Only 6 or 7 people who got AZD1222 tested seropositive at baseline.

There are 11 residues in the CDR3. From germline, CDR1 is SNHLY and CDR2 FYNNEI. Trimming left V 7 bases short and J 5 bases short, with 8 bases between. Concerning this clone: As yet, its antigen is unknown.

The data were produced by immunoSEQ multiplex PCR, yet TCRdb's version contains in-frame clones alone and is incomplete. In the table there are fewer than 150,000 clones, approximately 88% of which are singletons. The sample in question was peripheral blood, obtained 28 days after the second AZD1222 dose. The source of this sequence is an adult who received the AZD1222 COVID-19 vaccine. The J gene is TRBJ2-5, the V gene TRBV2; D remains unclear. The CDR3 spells CASTAWETQYF. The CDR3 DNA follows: TGTGCCAGCACAGCTTGGGAGACCCAGTACTTC. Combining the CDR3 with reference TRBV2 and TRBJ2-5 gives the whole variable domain EPEVTQTPSHQVTQMGQEVILRCVPISNHLYFYWYRQILGQKVEFLVSFYNNEISEKSEIFDDQFSVERPDGSNFTLKIRSTKLEDSAMYFCASTAWETQYFGPGTRLLVL.